These 25 T cell receptor beta chains share one sample of origin, sequenced in a study of T cell responses to AZD1222 COVID-19 vaccine. The method was immunoSEQ multiplex PCR; TCRdb's version includes in-frame clones alone and lacks a portion of them. The sample contains some 130,000 clones, 65% to 90% of which appear only once. Sequencing was performed on peripheral blood, taken on day 0 of AZD1222 vaccination. These TCRs come from an adult in good health.

The chain combines TRBV24-1 with TRBJ2-5, with no clear D. The germline gives CDR1 KGHDR, CDR2 SFDVKD. Trimming cost V 4 bases and J 5 bases, with 16 bases left between them. The CDR3 covers 15 residues. The CDR3 reads CATSEGIAYKETQYF. The CDR3 region has the DNA TGTGCCACCAGTGAGGGGATTGCCTATAAGGAGACCCAGTACTTC.

The gene calls are TRBV27 and TRBJ1-2; possible D gene TRBD1, 6 bases. Germline CDR1 and CDR2: MNHEY and SMNVEV (reference sequence). V was clipped by 4 bases and J by 0 bases, with 6 bases between them. The CDR3 runs 13 residues. CDR3 region: CASSWGPNYGYTF. The CDR3 bases are TGTGCCAGCAGTTGGGGGCCTAACTATGGCTACACCTTC.

The chain joins TRBV2 to TRBJ1-6; the match to TRBD1 covers 9 bases. The CDR3 runs 15 residues. Germline CDR1 reads SNHLY; CDR2 reads FYNNEI. With V trimmed by 2 bases and J by 9 bases, 5 bases remained unmatched. DNA for the CDR3: TGTGCCAGCAGTGAAAGACAGGGGGAGATTTCACCCCTCCACTTT. Encoded protein: CASSERQGEISPLHF.

The chain combines TRBV6-5 with TRBJ1-2; 7 bases are shared with TRBD1. J was trimmed by 5 bases and V by 0 bases; bases with no gene match: 6. The CDR3 is 15 amino acids. The V gene's germline CDR1 is MNHEY and CDR2 SVGAGI. CDR3 protein: CASSYSDRAGYGYTF. In DNA form, the CDR3 reads TGTGCCAGCAGTTACTCCGACAGGGCTGGTTATGGCTACACCTTC.

The chain combines TRBV10-3 with TRBJ1-1; D perhaps matches TRBD1 (5 bases). CDR3 length: 13 residues. Germline CDR1 is ENHRY and CDR2 is SYGVKD. Deletions cut 6 bases from V and 1 base from J, with 9 bases between. This CDR3 is CAISQTENTEAFF. The CDR3 coding sequence is TGTGCCATCAGCCAGACAGAGAACACTGAAGCTTTCTTT.

This clone was seen once. V gene TRBV7-6 combines with J gene TRBJ2-7, with D tentatively TRBD1 (5 bases). Germline V gives CDR1 SGHVS, CDR2 FNYEAQ. The CDR3 is 16 residues long. V gave up 1 base and J gave up 3 bases, with 16 bases separating them. Written as DNA, the CDR3 is TGTGCCAGCAGCTTAGAGGTAGGGGAAAGAAACTACGAGCAGTACTTC. Protein sequence: CASSLEVGERNYEQYF.

The V and J genes are TRBV4-1 and TRBJ2-3, with 8 bases identical to TRBD2. The CDR3 extends over 14 amino acids. The J segment lost 11 bases and the V segment lost 1 base, leaving 8 bases of the junction unmatched. Germline CDR1 is MGHRA and CDR2 is YSYEKL. The CDR3 sequence is CASSQVGVGGGQYF. CDR3 sequence (DNA): TGCGCCAGCAGCCAAGTAGGAGTCGGGGGGGGGCAGTATTTT.

The chain carries TRBV27 and TRBJ1-5, with D uncertain. Deletions cut 4 bases from V and 3 bases from J, with 10 bases between. The CDR3 runs to 14 residues. Germline V gene sequence: CDR1 MNHEY, CDR2 SMNVEV (reference sequence). CDR3 sequence: CASSSVFDNQPQHF. CDR3 nucleotide sequence: TGTGCCAGCAGTTCGGTGTTTGACAATCAGCCCCAGCATTTT.

The chain links TRBV16 to TRBJ1-4; the match to TRBD1 covers 7 bases. This CDR3 spans 15 amino acids. V shed 6 bases and J 9 bases; nucleotides not matched to a gene: 13. CDR1 and CDR2 (germline): KGHSY, FQNENV. Written as DNA, the CDR3 is TGTGCCAGCAGTTATACAGGGGATATCGAGCAAAAACTGTTTTTT. Its translation: CASSYTGDIEQKLFF.

The rearrangement uses TRBV5-4 and TRBJ2-1; TRBD2 is a possible D gene (6 bases). This CDR3 region has 14 residues. From germline, CDR1 is SGHNT and CDR2 YYREEE (reference sequence). The germline V and J ends were trimmed by 4 bases and 6 bases, with 14 bases remaining between them. CDR3 sequence (DNA): TGTGCCAGCAGCACCTCGGACGGGGGCAATGAGCAGTTCTTC. This encodes CASSTSDGGNEQFF. Full variable domain (outside the CDR3, taken from reference TRBV5-4 and TRBJ2-1): ETGVTQSPTHLIKTRGQQVTLRCSSQSGHNTVSWYQQALGQGPQFIFQYYREEENGRGNFPPRFSGLQFPNYSSELNVNALELDDSALYLCASSTSDGGNEQFFGPGTRLTVL.

The chain carries TRBV28 and TRBJ1-4; D is uncertain. This CDR3 has 15 amino acids. V shed 8 bases and J shed 8 bases, with 21 bases lying between them. CDR1 and CDR2 (germline): MDHEN, SYDVKM. For the CDR3, the DNA is TGTGCCAGCGGGGAAGGGAATTCGGGCGGGGAAAAACTGTTTTTT. Protein sequence: CASGEGNSGGEKLFF.

In DNA form, the CDR3 reads TGTGCCAGTAGTAAGGTGGGAGACACTGAAGCTTTCTTT. Protein sequence: CASSKVGDTEAFF. The chain has TRBV19 and TRBJ1-1; D gene unclear. Trimming pared 4 bases from V and 3 bases from J, leaving 9 bases between. The CDR3 runs 13 residues. Germline V gene data show CDR1 as LNHDA and CDR2 as SQIVND (reference sequence).

The rearrangement uses TRBV28 and TRBJ1-5; 7 nucleotides align to TRBD1. Germline V gene sequence: CDR1 MDHEN, CDR2 SYDVKM. The CDR3 runs to 19 residues. J was trimmed by 3 bases and V by 6 bases; bases with no gene match: 20. The CDR3 nucleotides are TGTGCCAGCAGGCGCAGGGGGATTGGTTCAAGTGTTTACAATCAGCCCCAGCATTTT. Amino acid sequence: CASRRRGIGSSVYNQPQHF.

V usage is TRBV4-1 and J usage is TRBJ2-1; D gene uncertain. The germline V gene has CDR1 MGHRA and CDR2 YSYEKL. This CDR3 spans 14 amino acids. Trimming shortened V by 4 bases and J by 5 bases, and 12 bases separated the two germline ends. CDR3 sequence reads: CASSPSVGHNEQFF. DNA for the CDR3: TGCGCCAGCAGCCCCTCGGTAGGTCACAATGAGCAGTTCTTC.

The J gene is TRBJ2-2, the V gene TRBV28; possible D gene TRBD2, 5 bases. The germline V gene encodes CDR1 MDHEN and CDR2 SYDVKM. The germline V and J ends were trimmed by 10 bases and 0 bases, with 18 bases remaining between them. The CDR3 consists of 16 residues. CDR3 residues: CATPPGWGANTGELFF. In DNA, the CDR3 is TGTGCCACCCCTCCCGGCTGGGGAGCGAACACCGGGGAGCTGTTTTTT. Looking up the rest from reference TRBV28 and TRBJ2-2 gives the full variable domain: DVKVTQSSRYLVKRTGEKVFLECVQDMDHENMFWYRQDPGLGLRLIYFSYDVKMKEKGDIPEGYSVSREKKERFSLILESASTNQTSMYLCATPPGWGANTGELFFGEGSRLTVL.

The chain employs TRBV10-2 and TRBJ1-3, with D maybe TRBD1 (5 bases). Trimming took 6 bases from V and 6 from J, leaving 18 bases between them. The germline V gene encodes CDR1 WSHSY and CDR2 SAAADI. This CDR3 comprises 15 residues. The CDR3 sequence: CASSLPGSTENTIYF. The CDR3 coding sequence is TGCGCCAGCAGCCTTCCAGGGAGTACAGAAAACACCATATATTTT.

The rearrangement joins TRBV7-2 to TRBJ2-5; the match to TRBD2 covers 11 bases. Trimming removed 1 base from V and 5 bases from J; junction bases left unmatched: 9. The CDR3 is made up of 17 amino acids. Germline CDR1 and CDR2: SGHTA and FQGNSA. CDR3 in DNA: TGTGCCAGCAGCTTAGTTGTAGCGGGGGGGCGGAGGGAGACCCAGTACTTC. Encoded protein: CASSLVVAGGRRETQYF.

The V call is TRBV7-2, the J call TRBJ1-1; unclear D gene. Per the germline V gene, CDR1 is SGHTA and CDR2 is FQGNSA. V lost 2 bases and J lost 6, with 7 bases in between. This CDR3 has 12 amino acids. The CDR3 DNA reads TGTGCCAGCAGCTTAAGCGGTGCTGAAGCTTTCTTT. It encodes CASSLSGAEAFF.

This clone was picked up a small number of times. This chain connects TRBV21-1 to TRBJ1-2. TRBV21-1 is recorded as a pseudogene. The CDR3 has 17 residues. CDR3 loop: CASSKAGSLAGLYGYTF. As DNA, the CDR3 is TGTGCCAGCAGCAAAGCTGGGAGCCTCGCCGGCCTCTATGGCTACACCTTC.

This rearrangement joins TRBV28 to TRBJ1-2; D call uncertain. Germline CDR1 reads MDHEN; CDR2 reads SYDVKM. V shed 8 bases and J shed 3 bases, with 13 bases lying between them. This CDR3 is built from 13 residues. The CDR3 sequence is CASGELQYYGYTF. CDR3 nucleotide sequence: TGTGCCAGCGGCGAGCTACAGTACTATGGCTACACCTTC.

V gene TRBV13 combines with J gene TRBJ2-7; maybe TRBD2 (7 bases). This CDR3 contains 16 residues. Germline V gene lookup returns CDR1 PRHDT and CDR2 FYEKMQ (reference sequence). Trimming took off 5 bases at V and 2 bases at J, with 19 bases between the two ends. The CDR3 loop reads CASSPGLAGATYEQYF. DNA of the CDR3: TGTGCCAGCAGCCCTGGGCTTGCGGGGGCCACCTACGAGCAGTACTTC.

Points on this clone: The junction shows a germline mismatch at one end, possibly a read error. This chain uses TRBV6-5 with TRBJ1-1; no clear D gene. Germline CDR1 and CDR2: MNHEY and SVGAGI. The CDR3 consists of 13 residues. The chain's CDR3 is CASSLRENSEAFF. CDR3 sequence (DNA): TGTGCCAGCAGTTTGAGGGAGAACAGTGAAGCTTTCTTT.

This clone ranks as medium-sized. In the same sample, other DNA sequences code for this CDR3. The gene calls are TRBV10-1 and TRBJ2-1, with D perhaps matching TRBD2 (5 bases). Between the trimmed V and J ends, which lost 0 bases and 2 bases, there was a span of 8 bases. CDR1 is WNHNN and CDR2 is SYGVQD in the germline V gene (reference sequence). The CDR3 loop spans 15 amino acids. The CDR3 spells CASSESREPYNEQFF. The CDR3 DNA reads TGCGCCAGCAGTGAGTCGAGGGAGCCCTACAATGAGCAGTTCTTC.

This rearrangement joins TRBV7-9 to TRBJ1-2, with D uncertain. This CDR3 region has 14 residues. V shed 0 bases and J shed 0 bases, with 5 bases lying between them. Germline V CDR1 and CDR2: SEHNR, FQNEAQ (reference sequence). The CDR3 region has the DNA TGTGCCAGCAGCTTAGCTCCCGCTAACTATGGCTACACCTTC. The encoded protein is CASSLAPANYGYTF.

This clone was seen once. V usage is TRBV6-5 and J usage is TRBJ1-5, with a tentative D call TRBD1 (5 bases). The CDR3 covers 14 residues. From germline, CDR1 is MNHEY and CDR2 SVGAGI. Trimming removed 5 bases at V and 4 bases at J, with 12 bases between. CDR3 sequence: CASSRDGFNQPQHF. Here the CDR3 DNA reads TGTGCCAGCAGTCGGGACGGGTTTAATCAGCCCCAGCATTTT.